The subject of this entry is one T cell receptor (beta chain). The sample originates from a study of blood T cell repertoires in COVID-19. Study-wide context: Sites across the United States, Italy and Spain contributed samples from acute and convalescent COVID-19. PBMCs, B-cell-depleted T cells, or T cells were the source of the cDNA or gDNA that made up the material.

The CDR3 spans 14 residues. The V gene lost 0 bases and the J gene lost 4 bases, with 9 bases spanning the gap. Germline CDR1 and CDR2: MNHEY and SMNVEV (reference sequence). Authors' processing steps: By means of reference gene primer amplification, nucleated cell counts were estimated. The repertoire was sequenced with immunoSEQ multiplex PCR; TCRdb's copy has only in-frame clones and lacks some. V, J and clone size reflect that table, while D and trimming were determined from the DNA. The sample lists around 90,000 clones; roughly 80% were seen once. The sequencing sample was made of peripheral blood. The source is a human donor in a cohort sampled during active COVID-19. The genes are TRBV27 and TRBJ1-2; D ambiguous. The CDR3 loop is CASSLSWQSYGYTF. CDR3 in DNA: TGTGCCAGCAGTTTATCGTGGCAAAGCTATGGCTACACCTTC.